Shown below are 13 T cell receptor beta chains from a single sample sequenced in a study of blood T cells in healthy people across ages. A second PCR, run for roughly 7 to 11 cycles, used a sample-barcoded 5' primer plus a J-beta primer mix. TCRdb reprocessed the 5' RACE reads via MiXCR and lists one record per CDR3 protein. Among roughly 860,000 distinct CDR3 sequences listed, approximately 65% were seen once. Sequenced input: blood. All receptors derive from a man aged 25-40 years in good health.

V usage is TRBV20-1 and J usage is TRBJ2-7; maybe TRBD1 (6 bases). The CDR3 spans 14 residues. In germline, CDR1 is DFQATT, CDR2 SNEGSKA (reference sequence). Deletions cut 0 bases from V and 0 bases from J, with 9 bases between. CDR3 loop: CSARDQGRSYEQYF. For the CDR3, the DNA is TGCAGTGCTAGAGATCAGGGGCGCTCCTACGAGCAGTACTTC.

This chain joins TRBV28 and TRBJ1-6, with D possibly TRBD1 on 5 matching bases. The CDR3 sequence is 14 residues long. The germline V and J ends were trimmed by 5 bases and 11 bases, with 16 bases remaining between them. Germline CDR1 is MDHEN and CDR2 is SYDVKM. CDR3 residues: CASSPWTGRAPLHF. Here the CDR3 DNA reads TGTGCCAGCAGTCCCTGGACCGGCAGGGCACCCCTCCACTTT.

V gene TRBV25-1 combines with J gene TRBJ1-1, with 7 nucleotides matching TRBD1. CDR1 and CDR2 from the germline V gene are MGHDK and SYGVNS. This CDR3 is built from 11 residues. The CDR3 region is CAAHRGTEAFF. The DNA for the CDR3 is TGTGCGGCTCACAGGGGCACTGAAGCTTTCTTT.

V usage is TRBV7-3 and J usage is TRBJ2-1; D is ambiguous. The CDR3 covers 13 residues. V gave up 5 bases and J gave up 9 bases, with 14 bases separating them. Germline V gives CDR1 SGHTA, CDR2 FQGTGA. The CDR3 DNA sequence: TGTGCCAGCAGCCCGGTTCTCATTGGTGAGCAGTTCTTC. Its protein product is CASSPVLIGEQFF.

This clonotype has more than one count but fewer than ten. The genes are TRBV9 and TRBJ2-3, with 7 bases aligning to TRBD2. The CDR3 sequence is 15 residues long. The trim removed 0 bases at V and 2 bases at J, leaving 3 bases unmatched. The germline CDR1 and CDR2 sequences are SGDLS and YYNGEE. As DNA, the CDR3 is TGTGCCAGCAGCGTAGACGGGACTACCACAGATACGCAGTATTTT. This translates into CASSVDGTTTDTQYF.

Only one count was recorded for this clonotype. CDR3 DNA sequence: TGCAGCGCGCCGGGACTAGCGGAGGCGAACAATGAGCAGTTCTTC. Its translation is CSAPGLAEANNEQFF. The chain combines TRBV29-1 with TRBJ2-1, with TRBD2 matching 11 bases. The CDR3 length is 15 residues. The germline V gene encodes CDR1 SQVTM and CDR2 ANQGSEA. Unmatched junction bases numbered 10, after V lost 7 bases and J lost 5 bases.

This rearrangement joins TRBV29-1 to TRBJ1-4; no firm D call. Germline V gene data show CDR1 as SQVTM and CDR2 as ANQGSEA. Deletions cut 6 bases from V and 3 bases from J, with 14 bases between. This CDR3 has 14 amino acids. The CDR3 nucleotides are TGCAGCGTCGCCCCAGGAGACCCTAATGAAAAACTGTTTTTT. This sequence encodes CSVAPGDPNEKLFF.

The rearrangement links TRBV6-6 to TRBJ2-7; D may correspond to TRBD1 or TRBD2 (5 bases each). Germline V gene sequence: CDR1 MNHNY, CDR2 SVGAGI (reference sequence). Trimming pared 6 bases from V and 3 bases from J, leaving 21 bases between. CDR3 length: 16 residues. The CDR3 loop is CASSDTRDGFFYEQYF. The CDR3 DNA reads TGTGCCAGCAGCGACACCCGGGACGGATTCTTCTACGAGCAGTACTTC.

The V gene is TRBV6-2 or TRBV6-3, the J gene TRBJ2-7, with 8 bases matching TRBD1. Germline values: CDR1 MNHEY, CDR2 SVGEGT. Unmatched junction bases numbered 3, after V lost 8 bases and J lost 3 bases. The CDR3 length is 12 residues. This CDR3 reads CASQTGDYEQYF. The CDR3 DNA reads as TGTGCCAGCCAGACAGGGGACTACGAGCAGTACTTC.

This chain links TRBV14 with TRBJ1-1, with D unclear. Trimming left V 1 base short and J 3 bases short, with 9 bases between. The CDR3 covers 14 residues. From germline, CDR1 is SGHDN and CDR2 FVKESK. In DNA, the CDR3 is TGTGCCAGCAGCCAAGTATCATGGGACACTGAAGCTTTCTTT. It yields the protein CASSQVSWDTEAFF.

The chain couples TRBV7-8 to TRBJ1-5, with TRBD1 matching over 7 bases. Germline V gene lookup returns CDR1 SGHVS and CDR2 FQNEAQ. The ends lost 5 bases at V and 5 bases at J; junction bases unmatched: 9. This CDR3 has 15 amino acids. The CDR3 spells CASSLDREVDQPQHF. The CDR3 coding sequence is TGTGCCAGCAGCCTAGACAGGGAGGTCGATCAGCCCCAGCATTTT.

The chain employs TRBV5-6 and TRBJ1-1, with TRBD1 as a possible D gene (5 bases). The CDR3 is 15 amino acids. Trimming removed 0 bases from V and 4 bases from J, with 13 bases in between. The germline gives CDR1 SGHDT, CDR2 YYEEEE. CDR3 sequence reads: CASSLAPGTATEAFF. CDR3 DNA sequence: TGTGCCAGCAGCTTGGCCCCCGGGACGGCCACTGAAGCTTTCTTT.

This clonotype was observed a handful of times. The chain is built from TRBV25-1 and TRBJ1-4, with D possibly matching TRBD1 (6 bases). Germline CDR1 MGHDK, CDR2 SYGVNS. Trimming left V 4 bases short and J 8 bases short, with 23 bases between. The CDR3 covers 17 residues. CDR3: CASSVLFGGGQEEKLFF. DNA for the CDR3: TGTGCCAGCAGTGTGCTGTTTGGGGGGGGGCAGGAAGAAAAACTGTTTTTT.